The rows below give T cell receptor beta chains drawn from one sample of a study of vaccination and CD4 T cells after COVID-19. TCRdb ran MiXCR on the PCR reads and lists one entry per CDR3 protein. The profile shows several thousand distinct CDR3 sequences, roughly two fifths of them singletons. These receptors have no identified antigens. The source material was CD4+ T cells from blood, cultured in vitro. The origin of the receptors is a human donor in good health. Each CDR3 is given with its conserved first and last residue. Each record gives: CDR3 protein, CDR3 DNA, J gene, clone size, D gene, V gene. D genes are given only for firm matches. Clone size, where shown, is once, few, many, or a class for clones that have expanded.

CDR3: CASRLGQSGETQYF
DNA: TGTGCCAGCCGCTTGGGTCAATCAGGAGAGACCCAGTACTTC
J: TRBJ2-5
size: -
D: -
V: TRBV5-6

CDR3: CASSLGPGTDTQYF
DNA: TGTGCCAGCAGTTTGGGGCCGGGCACAGATACGCAGTATTTT
J: TRBJ2-3
size: -
D: -
V: TRBV6-4

CDR3: CASSSLSASMNTEAFF
DNA: TGTGCCAGCAGTTCCCTGAGCGCATCTATGAACACTGAAGCTTTCTTT
J: TRBJ1-1
size: few
D: -
V: TRBV6-5

CDR3: CASSLGGSYGYTF
DNA: TGTGCCAGCAGCTTGGGGGGCTCCTATGGCTACACCTTC
J: TRBJ1-2
size: -
D: -
V: TRBV5-4

CDR3: CSATRGTLNEQFF
DNA: TGCAGTGCTACAAGAGGGACGCTCAATGAGCAGTTCTTC
J: TRBJ2-1
size: -
D: -
V: TRBV20-1

CDR3: CASMESTEAFF
DNA: TGTGCCAGCATGGAGAGTACTGAAGCTTTCTTT
J: TRBJ1-1
size: few
D: -
V: TRBV2

CDR3: CASSDLSGGGYTF
DNA: TGTGCCAGCAGTGACTTGTCGGGAGGTGGCTACACCTTC
J: TRBJ1-2
size: -
D: -
V: TRBV6-4

CDR3: CASSVGLDTEAFF
DNA: TGCGCCAGCAGTGTAGGGTTGGACACTGAAGCTTTCTTT
J: TRBJ1-1
size: -
D: -
V: TRBV10-1

CDR3: CASSLGQGTMNTEAFF
DNA: TGTGCCAGCAGCTTGGGACAGGGAACAATGAACACTGAAGCTTTCTTT
J: TRBJ1-1
size: few
D: TRBD1
V: TRBV7-8

CDR3: CSASDNRALHF
DNA: TGCAGTGCTAGTGATAATCGGGCCCTCCACTTT
J: TRBJ1-6
size: few
D: -
V: TRBV20-1

CDR3: CASSGGQVGLNQPQHF
DNA: TGTGCCAGCAGTGGGGGACAGGTAGGGTTAAATCAGCCCCAGCATTTT
J: TRBJ1-5
size: -
D: TRBD1
V: TRBV2

CDR3: CSVEEGSSYGNTIYF
DNA: TGTAGCGTTGAGGAGGGGTCGTCGTATGGAAACACCATATATTTT
J: TRBJ1-3
size: -
D: -
V: TRBV29-1

CDR3: CASSLGQVGQPQHF
DNA: TGTGCCAGCAGTTTAGGACAGGTCGGCCAGCCCCAGCATTTT
J: TRBJ1-5
size: -
D: -
V: TRBV12-3/TRBV12-4

CDR3: CASSGTVAYGYTF
DNA: TGTGCCAGCAGTGGGACAGTAGCCTATGGCTACACCTTC
J: TRBJ1-2
size: -
D: -
V: TRBV6-1

CDR3: CSATPGTGHLDNEQFF
DNA: TGCAGTGCTACTCCCGGGACAGGACACCTCGACAATGAGCAGTTCTTC
J: TRBJ2-1
size: few
D: TRBD1
V: TRBV20-1

CDR3: CAWSTSGGLREQYF
DNA: TGTGCCTGGAGTACTAGCGGGGGGCTGAGGGAGCAGTACTTC
J: TRBJ2-7
size: -
D: TRBD2
V: TRBV30

CDR3: CSANLLDTQYF
DNA: TGCAGTGCGAATCTCTTAGATACGCAGTATTTT
J: TRBJ2-3
size: -
D: -
V: TRBV20-1

CDR3: CASSLWRASSYNEQFF
DNA: TGTGCCAGCAGCTTGTGGCGGGCCAGCTCCTACAATGAGCAGTTCTTC
J: TRBJ2-1
size: few
D: -
V: TRBV7-3

CDR3: CASSALGNSPLHF
DNA: TGTGCCAGCAGTGCCCTGGGGAATTCACCCCTCCACTTT
J: TRBJ1-6
size: few
D: -
V: TRBV25-1

CDR3: CAISEVGNQETQYF
DNA: TGTGCCATCAGTGAGGTCGGCAACCAAGAGACCCAGTACTTC
J: TRBJ2-5
size: few
D: -
V: TRBV10-3

CDR3: CAIIERQDSTAFF
DNA: TGTGCCATCATCGAGCGGCAGGACAGTACAGCTTTCTTT
J: TRBJ1-1
size: -
D: -
V: TRBV10-3

CDR3: CASSLGPQETQYF
DNA: TGTGCCAGCAGCTTAGGCCCTCAAGAGACCCAGTACTTC
J: TRBJ2-5
size: -
D: -
V: TRBV11-2

CDR3: CASSLGGGGNNSPLHF
DNA: TGTGCCAGCAGCCTTGGAGGAGGGGGCAATAATTCACCCCTCCACTTT
J: TRBJ1-6
size: -
D: TRBD1
V: TRBV5-8

CDR3: CATTGGANEKLFF
DNA: TGTGCCACCACAGGGGGTGCTAATGAAAAACTGTTTTTT
J: TRBJ1-4
size: -
D: TRBD1
V: TRBV27

CDR3: CASSLLNEQFF
DNA: TGTGCCAGCAGCTTATTGAATGAGCAGTTCTTC
J: TRBJ2-1
size: once
D: -
V: TRBV5-6

CDR3: CASTFGGGPGNTEAFF
DNA: TGTGCCAGCACCTTCGGGGGGGGCCCTGGGAACACTGAAGCTTTCTTT
J: TRBJ1-1
size: -
D: -
V: TRBV2

CDR3: CASAGRVLPLHF
DNA: TGCGCCAGCGCCGGACGAGTTTTGCCCCTCCACTTT
J: TRBJ1-6
size: -
D: -
V: TRBV5-1

CDR3: CASSGDRDSYEQYF
DNA: TGTGCCAGCAGTGGGGACAGGGACTCCTACGAGCAGTACTTC
J: TRBJ2-7
size: -
D: TRBD1
V: TRBV27

CDR3: CASSLLTRGYTF
DNA: TGTGCCAGCAGTTTACTTACACGTGGCTACACCTTC
J: TRBJ1-2
size: -
D: -
V: TRBV28

CDR3: CASSSFRDEAFF
DNA: TGTGCCAGCAGTTCCTTCAGGGATGAAGCTTTCTTT
J: TRBJ1-1
size: -
D: -
V: TRBV27

CDR3: CASSLDPGSQETQYF
DNA: TGCGCCAGCAGCTTGGATCCCGGCAGCCAAGAGACCCAGTACTTC
J: TRBJ2-5
size: -
D: -
V: TRBV5-1

CDR3: CASSLEQESYGYTF
DNA: TGCGCCAGCAGCTTGGAGCAGGAATCATATGGCTACACCTTC
J: TRBJ1-2
size: -
D: -
V: TRBV5-1

CDR3: CASSFRGNSPLHF
DNA: TGCGCCAGCAGCTTCAGGGGCAATTCACCCCTCCACTTT
J: TRBJ1-6
size: -
D: -
V: TRBV5-1

CDR3: CSASPQFNTEAFF
DNA: TGCAGTGCTAGTCCCCAATTTAACACTGAAGCTTTCTTT
J: TRBJ1-1
size: few
D: -
V: TRBV20-1